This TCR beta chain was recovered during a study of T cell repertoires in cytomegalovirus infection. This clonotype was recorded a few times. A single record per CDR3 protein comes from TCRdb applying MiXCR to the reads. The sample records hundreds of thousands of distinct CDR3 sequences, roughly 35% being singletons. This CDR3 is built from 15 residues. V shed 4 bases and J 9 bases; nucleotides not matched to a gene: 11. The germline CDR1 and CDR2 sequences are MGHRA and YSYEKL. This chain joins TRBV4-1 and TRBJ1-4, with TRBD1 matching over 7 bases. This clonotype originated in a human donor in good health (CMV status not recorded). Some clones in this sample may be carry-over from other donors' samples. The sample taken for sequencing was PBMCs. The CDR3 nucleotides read TGCGCCAGCAGCCTTAGACAGGGAGAGGCTCAAAAACTGTTTTTT. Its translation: CASSLRQGEAQKLFF.